A selection of T cell receptor beta chains follows, all from one sample in a study of T cell responses to AZD1222 COVID-19 vaccine. Data came from immunoSEQ multiplex PCR; TCRdb stores just in-frame clones and leaves some out. The table lists approximately 180,000 clones, about 92% of them singletons. The source material was peripheral blood, sampled 28 days after the second dose of the MenACWY control vaccine. These receptors originate from an adult who received the MenACWY meningococcal vaccine as a control. The CDR3 runs from the conserved cysteine through the conserved F or W. D genes are given only for firm matches. Not all rows give a size; the values are once, few, many and, for expanded clones, a class.

TRBV7-3,TRBD2,TRBJ2-7,.,TGTGCCAGCAGCTTAAAGTTAGCGGGAGTTCACGAGCAGTACTTC,CASSLKLAGVHEQYF
TRBV10-3,TRBD2,TRBJ2-3,.,TGTGCCATCAGTGAGACTAGCGGGAGGGGCACAGATACGCAGTATTTT,CAISETSGRGTDTQYF
TRBV30,.,TRBJ1-1,.,TGTGCCTGGAGTTGGGGGAATGAGGACACTGAAGCTTTCTTT,CAWSWGNEDTEAFF
TRBV29-1,.,TRBJ1-1,once,TGCAGCGTTCGAGGACAGTCGGACACTGAAGCTTTCTTT,CSVRGQSDTEAFF
TRBV5-4,.,TRBJ1-5,.,TGTGCCAGCAGCTTTCGAATAGGGGGGAATCAGCCCCAGCATTTT,CASSFRIGGNQPQHF
TRBV2,.,TRBJ2-1,.,TGTGCCAGCAGTGAACCCCGGGTGGGTGAGCAGTTCTTC,CASSEPRVGEQFF
TRBV11-2,TRBD1,TRBJ2-7,.,TGTGCCAGCAGCTTAGATCAAGGACAGGTCTCCTACGAGCAGTACTTC,CASSLDQGQVSYEQYF
TRBV12-3/TRBV12-4,.,TRBJ1-1,.,TGTGCCAGCAGTGGCGGGGCGAACACTGAAGCTTTCTTT,CASSGGANTEAFF
TRBV27,.,TRBJ2-1,.,TGTGCCAGCCGGCAAGTCAATGAGCAGTTCTTC,CASRQVNEQFF
TRBV6-2/TRBV6-3,.,TRBJ1-5,.,TGTGCCAGCAGTTACTTAGATGGGAGACAGCCCCAGCATTTT,CASSYLDGRQPQHF
TRBV11-2,.,TRBJ2-3,once,TGTGCCAGCAGCTTAAGGGGGAGTGGGGATACGCAGTATTTT,CASSLRGSGDTQYF
TRBV7-6,.,TRBJ1-3,.,TGTGCCAGCAGCTTATCGGGGGGCAGCTCTGGAAACACCATATATTTT,CASSLSGGSSGNTIYF
TRBV4-2,.,TRBJ1-4,.,TGTGCCAGCAGCCAAGGAGGGGAGGTATTCCTCCCTGGGTTGTTTTTT,CASSQGGEVFLPGLFF
TRBV2,.,TRBJ1-1,.,TGTGCCAGCAGTGACCAAGGACGGGCGAACACTGAAGCTTTCTTT,CASSDQGRANTEAFF
TRBV27,.,TRBJ1-2,.,TGTGCCAGCAGTTCCACCCATAACTATGGCTACACCTTC,CASSSTHNYGYTF
TRBV30,.,TRBJ1-2,.,TGTGCCTGGAGTCGAGGGACTAACTATGGCTACACCTTC,CAWSRGTNYGYTF
TRBV15,TRBD2,TRBJ2-3,.,TGTGCCACCAGCAGACATCGGACTAGCGGATCTAGCACAGATACGCAGTATTTT,CATSRHRTSGSSTDTQYF